The rows below give T cell receptor beta chains drawn from one sample of a study of cytomegalovirus exposure and HLA in healthy donors. Libraries were prepared by immunoSEQ multiplex PCR; TCRdb keeps only in-frame clonotypes and omits some of them. The sample lists about 140,000 clones; almost 85% were seen once. The sequenced material came from PBMCs. These receptors were collected from a woman aged 40 to 50 in good health and CMV-seronegative. Both conserved end residues are part of each CDR3. D genes are given only for firm matches. Rows give clone size only sometimes, using once, few, many, or a class for an expanded clone.

V	size	J	D	DNA	CDR3
TRBV10-3	-	TRBJ2-1	-	TGTGCCATCAGAACGGGACTGCTATACAATGAGCAGTTCTTC	CAIRTGLLYNEQFF
TRBV5-4	-	TRBJ2-1	TRBD2	TGTGCCAGCAGCTTGGGACTAGCGGGAGGTTATGAGCAGTTCTTC	CASSLGLAGGYEQFF
TRBV28	-	TRBJ1-1	TRBD1	TGTGCCAGCATAACAGGGGCCCTAAACACTGAAGCTTTCTTT	CASITGALNTEAFF
TRBV15	-	TRBJ2-7	TRBD1	TGTGCCACCAGCAACCGACAGGGGTCCGGCGAGCAGTACTTC	CATSNRQGSGEQYF
TRBV10-3	-	TRBJ2-5	TRBD2	TGTGCCATCAGTGGGGGGTCTAGCGGTCGACAAGAGACCCAGTACTTC	CAISGGSSGRQETQYF
TRBV11-2	few	TRBJ1-2	-	TGTGCCAGCAGCTCCACTAACTATGGCTACACCTTC	CASSSTNYGYTF
TRBV9	-	TRBJ2-7	TRBD2	TGTGCCAGCAGCCCCTCCGGGAGGGAGATCTCCTACGAGCAGTACTTC	CASSPSGREISYEQYF
TRBV11-1	-	TRBJ2-7	-	TGTGCCAGCAGCTTAGTGGCGGGGACCTACGAGCAGTACTTC	CASSLVAGTYEQYF
TRBV7-2	-	TRBJ1-3	-	TGTGCCAGCAGCCACAGACAGGCCTCTGGAAACACCATATATTTT	CASSHRQASGNTIYF
TRBV14	-	TRBJ2-1	-	TGTGCCAGCAGCCAATTAGCGGACCCCCCCTACAATGAGCAGTTCTTC	CASSQLADPPYNEQFF
TRBV7-3	once	TRBJ2-6	-	TGTGCCAGCAGCTTAATGGGGGCGCGCTCTGGGGCCAACGTCCTGACTTTC	CASSLMGARSGANVLTF
TRBV7-6	-	TRBJ2-5	-	TGTGCCAGCAGCTTAGATTATGAAGAGACCCAGTACTTC	CASSLDYEETQYF
TRBV5-1	-	TRBJ2-7	-	TGCGCCAGCAGCTATCGACCGGAGCCTTCTTACGAGCAGTACTTC	CASSYRPEPSYEQYF
TRBV6-5	-	TRBJ1-1	-	TGTGCCAGCAGTTACCTCGCAGGGGCGCCCACCGAAGCTTTCTTT	CASSYLAGAPTEAFF
TRBV30	-	TRBJ1-5	TRBD1	TGTGCCTGGAGTGTACAAGGTCAGGGGGCGCTTGGCAATCAGCCCCAGCATTTT	CAWSVQGQGALGNQPQHF
TRBV28	-	TRBJ1-1	TRBD1	TGTGCCAGCAGTTTTCAGGGGGCGACGAACACTGAAGCTTTCTTT	CASSFQGATNTEAFF
TRBV27	-	TRBJ2-7	-	TGTGCCAGCAGTTTTTCCTTCGGGACACACTCCTACGAGCAGTACTTC	CASSFSFGTHSYEQYF
TRBV13	-	TRBJ1-6	-	TGTGCCAGCAGCACAAGAGGCGTTTGGGAGTTCGGTTCACCCCTCCACTTT	CASSTRGVWEFGSPLHF
TRBV18	-	TRBJ2-1	TRBD2	TGTGCCAGCTCACTTGGACTAGCGGGAGGAATTGAGCAGTTCTTC	CASSLGLAGGIEQFF
TRBV5-1	once	TRBJ1-4	-	TGCGCCAGCAGCTTGGGTGCAGCAACTAATGAAAAACTGTTTTTT	CASSLGAATNEKLFF
TRBV6-6	few	TRBJ2-7	-	TGTGCCAGCAGTGATCTACGGGGCTACGAGCAGTACTTC	CASSDLRGYEQYF
TRBV7-9	once	TRBJ2-5	TRBD2	TGTGCCAGCAGCACCAGCGGGAGCCTGGAGACCCAGTACTTC	CASSTSGSLETQYF
TRBV11-2	-	TRBJ2-7	-	TGTGCCAGCAGCTTAGCCCACAGTGCTGGCTACGAGCAGTACTTC	CASSLAHSAGYEQYF
TRBV2	-	TRBJ2-1	-	TGTGCCAGCAGGAATTTCGGGGGTGAGCAGTTCTTC	CASRNFGGEQFF
TRBV27	-	TRBJ2-5	-	TGTGCCAGCAGTTTTTCGAACGGCCAAGAGACCCAGTACTTC	CASSFSNGQETQYF
TRBV28	-	TRBJ2-7	TRBD2	TGTGCCAGCAGGGGCATGGGACTAGCGGTTAACTACGAGCAGTACTTC	CASRGMGLAVNYEQYF
TRBV7-9	-	TRBJ1-4	-	TGTGCCAGCAGCTTCCACAGAGCAACTAATGAAAAACTGTTTTTT	CASSFHRATNEKLFF
TRBV11-3	-	TRBJ2-2	-	TGTGCCAGCAGCGGCCCCGGGACTGGGAATGCCGGGGAGCTGTTTTTT	CASSGPGTGNAGELFF
TRBV25-1	-	TRBJ2-5	TRBD1	TGTGCCAGCAGCGGACAGGGCCAAGAGACCCAGTACTTC	CASSGQGQETQYF
TRBV11-2	-	TRBJ2-1	TRBD2	TGTGCCAGCAGCTTATCCAGCGGGAGGTTAATAAGCTCCTACAATGAGCAGTTCTTC	CASSLSSGRLISSYNEQFF
TRBV2	-	TRBJ2-3	TRBD1	TGTGCCAGCAGTGAATTTCGAGACAGGGGAAGTGCAGATACGCAGTATTTT	CASSEFRDRGSADTQYF
TRBV7-6	-	TRBJ2-2	TRBD1	TGTGCCAGCAGCCGCGGACAGGGTGGGACACCCGGGGAGCTGTTTTTT	CASSRGQGGTPGELFF
TRBV9	-	TRBJ2-3	TRBD2	TGTGCCAGCAGCTACGCCCCTCTAGCGGGAGGCCGCACAGATACGCAGTATTTT	CASSYAPLAGGRTDTQYF
TRBV6-5	few	TRBJ2-7	TRBD2	TGTGCCAGCAGTTTACCTAGCGGGTACGAGCAGTACTTC	CASSLPSGYEQYF
TRBV20-1	-	TRBJ2-7	-	TGCAGTGCTAGGACTTCGTACGAGCAGTACTTC	CSARTSYEQYF
TRBV7-9	-	TRBJ2-7	-	TGTGCCAGCAGCCCAGGGACCTACGAGCAGTACTTC	CASSPGTYEQYF
TRBV5-8	-	TRBJ2-4	-	TGTGCCAGCAGCAACGGGATTTTAACTCGGTCGGGGGAAAACATTCAGTACTTC	CASSNGILTRSGENIQYF
TRBV7-9	-	TRBJ2-5	TRBD1	TGTGCCAGCAGTTTGCTACAGGGGGCCCAAGAGACCCAGTACTTC	CASSLLQGAQETQYF
TRBV7-2	-	TRBJ2-1	TRBD2	TGTGCCAGCAGCCGCTCCGGGACTAGCGGGCACAATGAGCAGTTCTTC	CASSRSGTSGHNEQFF
TRBV7-9	-	TRBJ2-7	-	TGTGCCAGCAGGCCGAAGATACGATACGGGAACGAGCAGTACTTC	CASRPKIRYGNEQYF
TRBV13	once	TRBJ1-2	-	TGTGCCAGCAGCTCACGACAGGCAAGTGGCTACACCTTC	CASSSRQASGYTF
TRBV19	-	TRBJ2-3	TRBD2	TGTGCCAGTAGTATAGTCGGAGCGGGAGGGACGCAGTATTTT	CASSIVGAGGTQYF
TRBV9	-	TRBJ1-4	-	TGTGCCAGCAGCCCCCACACAGGGATTAATGAAAAACTGTTTTTT	CASSPHTGINEKLFF
TRBV30	-	TRBJ1-2	TRBD1	TGTGCCTCCTCTCTGACAGGGGGCATAGGTGGCTACACCTTC	CASSLTGGIGGYTF
TRBV28	once	TRBJ1-5	-	TGTGCCAGCACTTTAAGGCCGACAGTCAATCAGCCCCAGCATTTT	CASTLRPTVNQPQHF